Listed below are T cell receptor beta chains from one sample, sequenced in a study of T cell responses to AZD1222 COVID-19 vaccine. This table comes from immunoSEQ multiplex PCR, and its TCRdb copy is limited to in-frame clones, with some not included. In the table there are 100,000 to 150,000 clones, roughly 91% of which are singletons. The sample here was peripheral blood, taken on day 0 of MenACWY control vaccination. The receptors come from an adult in good health. CDR3s include the opening cysteine and the closing phenylalanine or tryptophan. Fields, in order: J gene, V gene, D gene, CDR3 protein, CDR3 DNA. D genes are given only for firm matches.

J gene: TRBJ1-5; V gene: TRBV6-5; D gene: TRBD1; CDR3 protein: CASSYKGTGGNQPQHF; CDR3 DNA: TGTGCCAGCAGTTACAAAGGGACAGGTGGCAATCAGCCCCAGCATTTT
J gene: TRBJ2-1; V gene: TRBV7-2; D gene: NA; CDR3 protein: CASSSGLYNEQFF; CDR3 DNA: TGTGCCAGCAGCTCGGGTCTCTACAATGAGCAGTTCTTC
J gene: TRBJ1-1; V gene: TRBV6-6; D gene: NA; CDR3 protein: CASSEDLEAFF; CDR3 DNA: TGTGCCAGCAGTGAGGACCTTGAAGCTTTCTTT
J gene: TRBJ1-2; V gene: TRBV19; D gene: TRBD1; CDR3 protein: CATLGGQGDDGYTF; CDR3 DNA: TGTGCCACCTTAGGAGGACAGGGGGATGATGGCTACACCTTC
J gene: TRBJ2-3; V gene: TRBV19; D gene: NA; CDR3 protein: CASSIEAAAFYTQYF; CDR3 DNA: TGTGCCAGTAGTATAGAAGCGGCGGCATTCTATACGCAGTATTTT
J gene: TRBJ2-1; V gene: TRBV24-1; D gene: TRBD1; CDR3 protein: CATSDLTAGTGAGDEQFF; CDR3 DNA: TGTGCCACCAGTGATTTGACCGCCGGGACAGGGGCTGGTGATGAGCAGTTCTTC
J gene: TRBJ2-5; V gene: TRBV29-1; D gene: NA; CDR3 protein: CSVEGRQETQYF; CDR3 DNA: TGCAGCGTTGAGGGTCGGCAAGAGACCCAGTACTTC
J gene: TRBJ2-3; V gene: TRBV24-1; D gene: NA; CDR3 protein: CATSDLNGPHTDTQYF; CDR3 DNA: TGTGCCACCAGTGATTTGAACGGTCCCCACACAGATACGCAGTATTTT
J gene: TRBJ2-7; V gene: TRBV11-2; D gene: NA; CDR3 protein: CASSLSVPEQYF; CDR3 DNA: TGTGCCAGCAGCTTATCTGTACCCGAGCAGTACTTC
J gene: TRBJ2-5; V gene: TRBV6-2/TRBV6-3; D gene: NA; CDR3 protein: CASSLDSVQETQYF; CDR3 DNA: TGTGCCAGCAGTTTGGACAGTGTCCAAGAGACCCAGTACTTC